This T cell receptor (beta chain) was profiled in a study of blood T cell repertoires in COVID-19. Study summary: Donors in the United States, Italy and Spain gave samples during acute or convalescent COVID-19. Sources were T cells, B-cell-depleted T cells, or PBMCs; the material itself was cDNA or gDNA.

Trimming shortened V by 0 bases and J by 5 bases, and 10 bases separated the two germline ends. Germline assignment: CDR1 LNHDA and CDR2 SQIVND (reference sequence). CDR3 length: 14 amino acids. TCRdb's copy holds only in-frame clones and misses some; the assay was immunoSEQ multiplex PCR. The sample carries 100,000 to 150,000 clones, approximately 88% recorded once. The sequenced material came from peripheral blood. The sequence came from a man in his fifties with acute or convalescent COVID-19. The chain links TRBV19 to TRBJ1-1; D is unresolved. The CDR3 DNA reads TGTGCCAGTAGTATAGATCGCGTGTGGACTGAAGCTTTCTTT. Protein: CASSIDRVWTEAFF.